Presented here are 23 T cell receptor beta chains from one specimen sequenced in a study of cytomegalovirus exposure and HLA in healthy donors (dated by TCRdb to 2016 to 2017). The library came from the immunoSEQ multiplex PCR assay. A mixture of 60 forward primers for TCR Vbeta segments and 13 reverse primers for TCR Jbeta segments was used in the multiplex PCR. Here the immuneACCESS table is served through TCRdb, limited to in-frame sequences with V and J called. Missing clones are a known gap in these copies; in checked studies unresolved V genes cover under half, and the rest lacks a known reason. Recorded for this sample are roughly 81,000 clones; over 70% of them occurred a single time. The top ten clonotypes cover over 2% of the sample. Material for sequencing was PBMCs. All receptors derive from a boy aged 5-17 years in good health and CMV-seronegative.

J is TRBJ1-2 and V is TRBV18, with D uncertain. The ends were cut back, 3 bases at V and 8 bases at J, with 22 bases in the middle. Germline V CDR1 and CDR2: KGHSH, LQKENI. The CDR3 contains 16 residues. The CDR3 DNA follows: TGTGCCAGCTCACCGACGCAGGCAGGCCAGGATCGCGGCTACACCTTC. As protein: CASSPTQAGQDRGYTF.

The chain joins TRBV28 to TRBJ1-5; D not resolved. Trimming removed 6 bases from V and 11 bases from J, with 20 bases in between. Germline CDR1 reads MDHEN; CDR2 reads SYDVKM. The CDR3 is 14 residues long. CDR3 loop: CASSLRGSLGAQHF. CDR3 DNA: TGTGCCAGCAGCCTCAGAGGGTCCCTGGGTGCCCAGCATTTT.

To note about this clone: The same CDR3 arises from other DNA sequences in this sample as well. This sequence joins TRBV4-1 and TRBJ2-7; TRBD1 matches at 7 bases. The CDR3 has 14 amino acids. Germline CDR1 MGHRA, CDR2 YSYEKL. With V trimmed by 1 base and J by 0 bases, 0 bases remained unmatched. DNA for the CDR3: TGCGCCAGCAGCCAAGGACAGGGCTCCTACGAGCAGTACTTC. Its translation is CASSQGQGSYEQYF.

The CDR3 nucleotides read TGTGCCAGCAGCCCCCCGACAGACGTCAACACTGAAGCTTTCTTT. Protein sequence: CASSPPTDVNTEAFF. This chain connects TRBV11-2 to TRBJ1-1, with a possible D match to TRBD1 (5 bases). CDR1 SGHAT and CDR2 FQNNGV come from the germline V gene. Trimming cost V 5 bases and J 2 bases, with 15 bases left between them. The CDR3 is 15 residues long.

This sequence joins TRBV5-1 and TRBJ2-1; 7 nucleotides agree with TRBD1. The trim removed 3 bases at V and 8 bases at J, leaving 8 bases unmatched. This CDR3 has 14 amino acids. Germline CDR1 is SGHRS and CDR2 is YFSETQ. Here the CDR3 reads CASSSEGQVDEQFF. CDR3 in DNA: TGCGCCAGCAGCTCGGAAGGACAGGTCGATGAGCAGTTCTTC.

The chain combines TRBV14 with TRBJ1-1; TRBD1 is a possible D gene (6 bases). Germline lookup yields CDR1 SGHDN and CDR2 FVKESK. The germline V and J ends were trimmed by 5 bases and 1 base, with 17 bases remaining between them. The CDR3 is made up of 16 amino acids. The DNA of the CDR3 is TGTGCCAGCAGCAAAGGGGGGCAGCTATCGAACACTGAAGCTTTCTTT. Residues: CASSKGGQLSNTEAFF.

This chain joins TRBV4-1 and TRBJ2-2; 14 positions match TRBD2. V lost 4 bases, J lost 6 bases, and 7 bases stayed unmatched. Germline V CDR1 and CDR2: MGHRA, YSYEKL. CDR3 length: 17 amino acids. The CDR3 spells CASSRGLAGVGAGELFF. The CDR3 region has the DNA TGCGCCAGCAGCCGGGGACTAGCGGGAGTGGGCGCCGGGGAGCTGTTTTTT.

This sequence joins TRBV5-4 and TRBJ2-7, with a tentative D call TRBD2 (6 bases). Deletions cut 4 bases from V and 3 bases from J, with 11 bases between. Germline loops: CDR1 SGHNT, CDR2 YYREEE (reference sequence). This CDR3 region has 13 residues. The CDR3, as DNA: TGTGCCAGCAGCGTGGGAGGTGACTACGAGCAGTACTTC. Translating it yields CASSVGGDYEQYF.

The chain combines TRBV21-1 with TRBJ1-1; TRBD1 reflects the table's D call only, with no check against the DNA. TRBV21-1 is a recognized pseudogene. This CDR3 contains 16 residues. The CDR3 is CASSNRDRGEYTEAFF. As DNA, the CDR3 is TGTGCCAGCAGCAACCGGGACAGGGGTGAGTACACTGAAGCTTTCTTT.

The V gene is TRBV10-3, the J gene TRBJ2-1; D perhaps matches TRBD2 (7 bases). The V end lost 6 bases, the J end lost 6 bases, and 12 bases lay between the germline ends. CDR3 length: 13 amino acids. Looked up from germline, CDR1 is ENHRY and CDR2 is SYGVKD. The CDR3 loop is CAIRNGGLNEQFF. The CDR3 bases are TGTGCCATCAGAAACGGGGGGCTCAATGAGCAGTTCTTC.

The chain is built from TRBV6-5 and TRBJ2-1; tentatively, D is TRBD1 (5 bases). Germline CDR1 MNHEY, CDR2 SVGAGI. Deletions cut 5 bases from V and 9 bases from J, with 17 bases between. This CDR3 spans 14 amino acids. CDR3 in amino acids: CASSSRRDFSEQFF. The CDR3 DNA reads TGTGCCAGCAGTAGCCGCAGGGATTTCAGTGAGCAGTTCTTC.

The chain couples TRBV7-9 to TRBJ1-1, with D unresolved. Germline CDR1 is SEHNR and CDR2 is FQNEAQ (reference sequence). The CDR3 runs 13 residues. V was shortened by 5 bases and J by 6 bases, with 13 bases between the two germline ends. CDR3 sequence: CASSTLKEAEAFF. The CDR3 nucleotides read TGTGCCAGCAGCACCCTGAAGGAGGCTGAAGCTTTCTTT.

V usage is TRBV28 and J usage is TRBJ1-1; D might be TRBD1 (5 bases). The CDR3 has 12 residues. Germline CDR1 and CDR2: MDHEN and SYDVKM. The germline V and J ends were trimmed by 9 bases and 5 bases, with 13 bases remaining between them. CDR3 sequence reads: CASLRGGTEAFF. The CDR3 DNA follows: TGTGCCAGTCTAAGGGGAGGGACTGAAGCTTTCTTT.

V and J are TRBV28 and TRBJ1-1; the D gene is possibly TRBD1 (6 bases). CDR1 and CDR2 (germline): MDHEN, SYDVKM. This CDR3 is 13 amino acids long. The ends were cut back, 6 bases at V and 2 bases at J, with 10 bases in the middle. This CDR3 reads CASRLRGNTEAFF. The CDR3 DNA sequence: TGTGCCAGCAGGCTCAGGGGTAACACTGAAGCTTTCTTT. Full variable domain (outside the CDR3, taken from reference TRBV28 and TRBJ1-1): DVKVTQSSRYLVKRTGEKVFLECVQDMDHENMFWYRQDPGLGLRLIYFSYDVKMKEKGDIPEGYSVSREKKERFSLILESASTNQTSMYLCASRLRGNTEAFFGQGTRLTVV.

CDR3 region: CASSPDGQGKAEQYF. The CDR3 nucleotides read TGTGCCAGCTCACCTGACGGACAGGGGAAGGCCGAGCAGTACTTC. The chain employs TRBV18 and TRBJ2-7, with TRBD1 matching 9 bases. Trimming cost V 3 bases and J 6 bases; bases outside gene matches: 9. The CDR3 is 15 amino acids. Germline V gene lookup returns CDR1 KGHSH and CDR2 LQKENI.

This clone was counted a few times. The gene calls are TRBV30 and TRBJ2-3; TRBD1 might be the D (6 bases). This CDR3 spans 14 amino acids. The V end lost 6 bases, the J end lost 2 bases, and 15 bases lay between the germline ends. Germline V gene lookup returns CDR1 GTSNPN and CDR2 SVGIG (reference sequence). The CDR3 nucleotides read TGTGCCTGTCAACAGGGAACGGACACAGATACGCAGTATTTT. Translating it yields CACQQGTDTDTQYF.

The sample holds a few counts of this clone. The V and J genes are TRBV7-2 and TRBJ2-7; D is perhaps TRBD2 (5 bases). V lost 3 bases and J lost 3, with 15 bases in between. The germline gives CDR1 SGHTA, CDR2 FQGNSA. The CDR3 contains 15 residues. The CDR3 spells CASSFQFSGFYEQYF. CDR3 bases: TGTGCCAGCAGCTTCCAATTTTCGGGATTCTACGAGCAGTACTTC.

The chain recombines TRBV5-3 with TRBJ1-2, with D possibly TRBD1 on 5 matching bases. TRBV5-3 is an ORF, and what it does is uncertain. CDR3 size: 13 residues. The V end was cut by 4 bases, the J end by 8 bases, with 15 bases between. The CDR3 reads CARSRSWGVGYTF. Here the CDR3 DNA reads TGTGCCAGAAGCCGTTCTTGGGGGGTGGGCTACACCTTC.

In this sample, this clone turned up a few times. The chain links TRBV19 to TRBJ1-2; TRBD1 matches at 11 bases. Germline values: CDR1 LNHDA, CDR2 SQIVND (reference sequence). J was trimmed by 8 bases and V by 3 bases; bases with no gene match: 5. This CDR3 is 14 amino acids long. Written as DNA, the CDR3 is TGTGCCAGTAGTATTCGGACAGGGGGCAAAGGCTACACCTTC. This codes for CASSIRTGGKGYTF.

This clone appeared a few times. V and J are TRBV4-3 and TRBJ2-7; tentative D call: TRBD1 (6 bases). This CDR3 contains 14 residues. Trimming shortened V by 1 base and J by 7 bases, and 14 bases separated the two germline ends. Germline V gives CDR1 LGHNA, CDR2 YSLEER. The CDR3 sequence is CASSQGRTVGEQYF. The CDR3 region has the DNA TGCGCCAGCAGCCAAGGAAGGACAGTGGGGGAGCAGTACTTC.

The chain is built from TRBV5-4 and TRBJ1-3; D is ambiguous. Trimming stripped 4 bases from V and 0 bases from J, with 17 bases between. The CDR3 runs 17 residues. Germline values: CDR1 SGHNT, CDR2 YYREEE (reference sequence). The CDR3 DNA reads TGTGCCAGCAGCACCGGCCCGTTCTCTAGCTCTGGAAACACCATATATTTT. It specifies CASSTGPFSSSGNTIYF.

This chain joins TRBV15 and TRBJ2-7; 10 bases are shared with TRBD1. Germline CDR1 LNHNV, CDR2 YYDKDF (reference sequence). Unmatched junction bases numbered 0, after V lost 0 bases and J lost 1 base. The CDR3 has 15 residues. DNA of the CDR3: TGTGCCACCAGCAGAGAGGGACAGGGGTCCTACGAGCAGTACTTC. The encoded protein is CATSREGQGSYEQYF.

The CDR3 loop is CACATGTGYNEQFF. For the CDR3, the DNA is TGTGCCTGCGCCACCGGGACAGGCTACAATGAGCAGTTCTTC. V and J are TRBV30 and TRBJ2-1, with 8 bases identical to TRBD1. Germline assignment: CDR1 GTSNPN and CDR2 SVGIG (reference sequence). Trimming took 6 bases from V and 3 from J; bases not matched to a gene: 7. The CDR3 contains 14 residues. The full variable domain, in which reference TRBV30 and TRBJ2-1 provide the parts outside the CDR3, is SQTIHQWPATLVQPVGSPLSLECTVEGTSNPNLYWYRQAAGRGLQLLFYSVGIGQISSEVPQNLSASRPQDRQFILSSKKLLLSDSGFYLCACATGTGYNEQFFGPGTRLTVL.